These T cell receptor beta chains were read from a single sample in a study of early T cells in non-severe SARS-CoV-2 infection. TCRdb used MiXCR to reprocess the 5' RACE reads, holding one entry per CDR3 protein. The sample includes about 50,000 distinct CDR3 sequences, around a tenth of them seen just once. Sequenced here: whole blood, sampled at baseline. Receptors originate from an adult who was a healthcare worker with PCR-confirmed SARS-CoV-2 infection or an uninfected control (not recorded which). Each CDR3 is given with its conserved first and last residue. A D gene is named only where the DNA matches it firmly. Clone size is stated in some rows and not others, as once, few, many or a class when expanded.

cdr3_length: 11; v_call: TRBV7-9; clone_size: few; d_call: -; j_call: TRBJ2-1; cdr3_nt: TGTGCCAGCAGCTCCTATGATGAGCAGTTCTTC; cdr3_aa: CASSSYDEQFF
cdr3_length: 14; v_call: TRBV24-1; clone_size: many; d_call: -; j_call: TRBJ1-2; cdr3_nt: TGTGCCACCAGTCGGGGCCAGGCGACGGGAGGCTACACCTTC; cdr3_aa: CATSRGQATGGYTF
cdr3_length: 11; v_call: TRBV29-1; clone_size: -; d_call: -; j_call: TRBJ2-1; cdr3_nt: TGCAGCGTTGAATTGAGGAATGAGCAGTTCTTC; cdr3_aa: CSVELRNEQFF
cdr3_length: 15; v_call: TRBV5-1; clone_size: -; d_call: -; j_call: TRBJ2-3; cdr3_nt: TGCGCCAGCAGCTTTTACGGGGGAGGCACAGATACGCAGTATTTT; cdr3_aa: CASSFYGGGTDTQYF
cdr3_length: 15; v_call: TRBV7-9; clone_size: many; d_call: TRBD1; j_call: TRBJ1-5; cdr3_nt: TGTGCCAGCACCCCAGGGACAGGGGGCGATCAGCCCCAGCATTTT; cdr3_aa: CASTPGTGGDQPQHF
cdr3_length: 13; v_call: TRBV2; clone_size: -; d_call: -; j_call: TRBJ2-3; cdr3_nt: TGTGCCAGCAGTGATCGGGCTAAAGATACGCAGTATTTT; cdr3_aa: CASSDRAKDTQYF
cdr3_length: 13; v_call: TRBV10-1; clone_size: -; d_call: TRBD2; j_call: TRBJ2-3; cdr3_nt: TGCGCCAGCAGTATAGCGGGGTTAGATACGCAGTATTTT; cdr3_aa: CASSIAGLDTQYF
cdr3_length: 14; v_call: TRBV18; clone_size: -; d_call: -; j_call: TRBJ1-1; cdr3_nt: TGTGCCACCACGTCGGGGACCGGCGCCACTGAAGCTTTCTTT; cdr3_aa: CATTSGTGATEAFF
cdr3_length: 18; v_call: TRBV21-1; clone_size: many; d_call: -; j_call: TRBJ2-5; cdr3_nt: TGTGCCAGCAGCCCTCGCTGGCTTCTACAGGTGCCGGGGGAGACCCAGTACTTC; cdr3_aa: CASSPRWLLQVPGETQYF
cdr3_length: 13; v_call: TRBV7-9; clone_size: many; d_call: -; j_call: TRBJ1-5; cdr3_nt: TGTGCCAGCAGCTTCTCAGAGAATCAGCCCCAGCATTTT; cdr3_aa: CASSFSENQPQHF
cdr3_length: 12; v_call: TRBV2; clone_size: few; d_call: -; j_call: TRBJ2-2; cdr3_nt: TGTGCCAGCAGTGGGTACACCGGGGAGCTGTTTTTT; cdr3_aa: CASSGYTGELFF
cdr3_length: 12; v_call: TRBV5-8; clone_size: few; d_call: TRBD1; j_call: TRBJ1-1; cdr3_nt: TGTGCCAGCAGCCGGACAGGGCCAGCAGCTTTCTTT; cdr3_aa: CASSRTGPAAFF
cdr3_length: 14; v_call: TRBV6-1; clone_size: many; d_call: TRBD1; j_call: TRBJ2-1; cdr3_nt: TGTGCCAGCACCCTGGACAGGATCGTGCATGAGCAGTTCTTC; cdr3_aa: CASTLDRIVHEQFF
cdr3_length: 14; v_call: TRBV7-6; clone_size: many; d_call: -; j_call: TRBJ2-2; cdr3_nt: TGTGCCAGCAGCCTAAGGCGGGACACCGGGGAGCTGTTTTTT; cdr3_aa: CASSLRRDTGELFF
cdr3_length: 13; v_call: TRBV18; clone_size: many; d_call: -; j_call: TRBJ2-7; cdr3_nt: TGTGCCAGCTCACCAGAGACATTGCGGGAGCAGTACTTC; cdr3_aa: CASSPETLREQYF
cdr3_length: 15; v_call: TRBV28; clone_size: -; d_call: -; j_call: TRBJ1-6; cdr3_nt: TGTGCCAGCAGTTTTATAGGGGCAGGGAATTCACCCCTCCACTTT; cdr3_aa: CASSFIGAGNSPLHF
cdr3_length: 15; v_call: TRBV28; clone_size: few; d_call: -; j_call: TRBJ1-2; cdr3_nt: TGTGCCAGCAGGAGTGGGGGATTAGAACTCTATGGCTACACCTTC; cdr3_aa: CASRSGGLELYGYTF
cdr3_length: 14; v_call: TRBV11-2; clone_size: few; d_call: -; j_call: TRBJ2-4; cdr3_nt: TGTGCCAGCAGCTTAGATCTGGGGAACGCCTTTCAGTACTTC; cdr3_aa: CASSLDLGNAFQYF
cdr3_length: 20; v_call: TRBV12-3/TRBV12-4; clone_size: many; d_call: TRBD2; j_call: TRBJ2-1; cdr3_nt: TGTGCCAGCAGTTCCCAAGTATTTTCGCCCCGGGCGGGAGAGTTGGGTGAGCAGTTCTTC; cdr3_aa: CASSSQVFSPRAGELGEQFF
cdr3_length: 16; v_call: TRBV18; clone_size: -; d_call: TRBD1; j_call: TRBJ1-5; cdr3_nt: TGTGCCAGCTCCGGACAGGGGGCTGGTGGCAATCAGCCCCAGCATTTT; cdr3_aa: CASSGQGAGGNQPQHF
cdr3_length: 14; v_call: TRBV7-2; clone_size: many; d_call: TRBD1; j_call: TRBJ1-5; cdr3_nt: TGTGCCAGCAGCTTAGTGGGACAGGGGCAGCCCCAGCATTTT; cdr3_aa: CASSLVGQGQPQHF
cdr3_length: 13; v_call: TRBV7-2; clone_size: many; d_call: -; j_call: TRBJ1-5; cdr3_nt: TGTGCCAGCAGTAGACAGAGAAATCAGCCCCAGCATTTT; cdr3_aa: CASSRQRNQPQHF
cdr3_length: 17; v_call: TRBV6-2/TRBV6-3; clone_size: few; d_call: -; j_call: TRBJ2-3; cdr3_nt: TGTGCCAGCAGTTACGAGGTCTCGACGACGATCACAGATACGCAGTATTTT; cdr3_aa: CASSYEVSTTITDTQYF
cdr3_length: 16; v_call: TRBV6-1; clone_size: -; d_call: -; j_call: TRBJ2-2; cdr3_nt: TGTGCCAGTCGAGACCCGACCGGGGTTAATAACGGGGAGCTGTTTTTT; cdr3_aa: CASRDPTGVNNGELFF
cdr3_length: 15; v_call: TRBV12-3/TRBV12-4; clone_size: few; d_call: -; j_call: TRBJ2-6; cdr3_nt: TGTGCCAGCAGTCTCAGAGACTCTGGGGCCAACGTCCTGACTTTC; cdr3_aa: CASSLRDSGANVLTF
cdr3_length: 16; v_call: TRBV30; clone_size: few; d_call: -; j_call: TRBJ2-4; cdr3_nt: TGTGCCTGGAGCATGAAGTGGAGTCAGAGGGGAAACATTCAGTACTTC; cdr3_aa: CAWSMKWSQRGNIQYF
cdr3_length: 14; v_call: TRBV11-2; clone_size: many; d_call: -; j_call: TRBJ2-5; cdr3_nt: TGTGCCAGCAGCCGCGGAAGTGGGCGAGAGACCCAGTACTTC; cdr3_aa: CASSRGSGRETQYF
cdr3_length: 14; v_call: TRBV12-3/TRBV12-4; clone_size: few; d_call: TRBD2; j_call: TRBJ2-1; cdr3_nt: TGTGCCAGCAATCGACTAGCGGGGCACAATGAGCAGTTCTTC; cdr3_aa: CASNRLAGHNEQFF
cdr3_length: 17; v_call: TRBV28; clone_size: many; d_call: TRBD1; j_call: TRBJ1-2; cdr3_nt: TGTGCCAGCAGTCCGCCGACAGGGGGCTCAACTATTTATGGCTACACCTTC; cdr3_aa: CASSPPTGGSTIYGYTF